The 6 T cell receptor beta chains below were found in one sample sequenced in a study of T cells in Graves' hyperthyroidism and ophthalmopathy. The TCR beta CDR3 regions underwent amplification using RNA transcripts as the source. The study used the HTBI primer set for a first-round RT-PCR of the TCR CDR3. TCRdb recomputed calls from the multiplex PCR reads with MiXCR, one row per CDR3 protein. The sample lists about 330,000 distinct CDR3 sequences; roughly 13% were seen once. Material for sequencing was blood. The receptors stem from a woman aged 35 to 49 with Graves' ophthalmopathy.

The table lists this clonotype with a few counts. This chain links TRBV2 with TRBJ2-3; 8 nucleotides align to TRBD2. The CDR3 has 15 residues. The V segment lost 6 bases and the J segment 10 bases; nucleotides outside the gene matches: 15. Per germline, CDR1 SNHLY and CDR2 FYNNEI. Here the CDR3 reads CASSGVAGGLGAQYF. The CDR3 region has the DNA TGTGCCAGCAGCGGGGTTGCGGGGGGTTTAGGTGCGCAGTATTTT.

The chain combines TRBV4-2 with TRBJ2-5; D is possibly TRBD1 (6 bases). The CDR3 has 15 amino acids. The V end was cut by 3 bases, the J end by 9 bases, with 20 bases between. Germline lookup yields CDR1 LGHNA and CDR2 YNFKEQ. CDR3 nucleotide sequence: TGTGCCAGCAGCCATGGGACGGACAGCAAGAGGGCCCAGTACTTC. Translation: CASSHGTDSKRAQYF.

The chain links TRBV9 to TRBJ1-1; D is possibly TRBD1 (6 bases). Trimming took 0 bases from V and 1 from J, leaving 10 bases between them. Germline CDR1 and CDR2: SGDLS and YYNGEE. The CDR3 sequence is 15 residues long. The CDR3 DNA reads TGTGCCAGCAGCGTAGGGGGGGCGCCGAACACTGAAGCTTTCTTT. Protein product: CASSVGGAPNTEAFF.

This clonotype has ten or more counts. The chain carries TRBV27 and TRBJ2-1; 7 bases agree with TRBD2. CDR3 size: 15 residues. The junction had 5 bases not matched to a gene; V was cut back by 3 bases and J by 3 bases. CDR1 and CDR2 from the germline V gene are MNHEY and SMNVEV (reference sequence). The CDR3 here is CASSLKGGNYNEQFF. The CDR3 DNA sequence: TGTGCCAGCAGTTTGAAGGGAGGGAACTACAATGAGCAGTTCTTC.

This clonotype was counted many times. The chain recombines TRBV5-1 with TRBJ2-3; D is unclear. The germline V gene encodes CDR1 SGHRS and CDR2 YFSETQ. Trimming took off 5 bases at V and 2 bases at J, with 3 bases between the two ends. The CDR3 has 11 amino acids. The CDR3 bases are TGCGCCAGCAGGTTCACAGATACGCAGTATTTT. Protein: CASRFTDTQYF.

The chain has TRBV5-1 and TRBJ1-2; no firm D call. V was pared by 2 bases and J by 8 bases, with 10 bases between. The CDR3 contains 12 residues. Germline V gene sequence: CDR1 SGHRS, CDR2 YFSETQ. The CDR3 region is CASSLEGGGYTF. Written as DNA, the CDR3 is TGCGCCAGCAGCTTAGAAGGTGGAGGCTACACCTTC.